The 21 T cell receptor beta chains below were found in one sample sequenced in a study of Ad26.COV2.S vaccination and SARS-CoV-2 variants. Profiling relied on immunoSEQ multiplex PCR, and the TCRdb table lists in-frame clones only, not all of them. The sample consists of about 180,000 clones, around nine tenths of them appearing once. This specimen consisted of peripheral blood, obtained after recovery from COVID-19. These receptors were taken from a human donor who had recovered from COVID-19.

This clone was recorded once. The chain couples TRBV5-5 to TRBJ1-2; unclear D gene. The CDR3 covers 15 residues. Germline CDR1 and CDR2: SGHKS and YYEKEE (reference sequence). V dropped 0 bases and J dropped 8 bases, with 17 bases sitting between them. Here the CDR3 DNA reads TGTGCCAGCAGCTTGGTAGATGCGGAGATGGGAGGCTACACCTTC. It is translated as CASSLVDAEMGGYTF.

The chain recombines TRBV7-8 with TRBJ2-3; 14 nucleotides line up with TRBD2. The CDR3 length is 20 residues. V lost 5 bases to trimming and J lost 6 bases; unmatched junction nucleotides: 19. CDR1 and CDR2 (germline): SGHVS, FQNEAQ. CDR3 nucleotides: TGTGCCAGCAGCCCCCGACTAGCGGGGGGGCCAAGATTCCTCGGGGATACGCAGTATTTT. Translated, it gives CASSPRLAGGPRFLGDTQYF.

This clone was detected a few times. This chain joins TRBV18 and TRBJ1-5, with D perhaps TRBD1 (5 bases). V dropped 2 bases and J dropped 2 bases, with 7 bases sitting between them. Germline V gene data show CDR1 as KGHSH and CDR2 as LQKENI. The CDR3 runs to 14 residues. Written as DNA, the CDR3 is TGTGCCAGCTCACCAGGGGGAGGCAATCAGCCCCAGCATTTT. Translating it yields CASSPGGGNQPQHF.

This chain links TRBV3-1 (or the pseudogene TRBV3-2) with TRBJ2-7; TRBD2 matches at 12 bases. V trimming: 4 bases; J trimming: 2 bases; junction bases outside the gene matches: 9. The CDR3 is made up of 17 amino acids. The germline gives CDR1 LGHDT, CDR2 YNNKEL (reference sequence). This CDR3 reads CASSPTRTSGATYEQYF. The CDR3 DNA sequence: TGTGCCAGCAGCCCCACCAGGACTAGCGGGGCCACCTACGAGCAGTACTTC.

This chain links TRBV11-2 with TRBJ2-2; the D call may be TRBD1 or TRBD2 (5 bases each). Trimming removed 0 bases from V and 3 bases from J, with 11 bases in between. The germline V gene has CDR1 SGHAT and CDR2 FQNNGV. The CDR3 has 16 amino acids. The CDR3 reads CASSLEGRVYTGELFF. CDR3 nucleotide sequence: TGTGCCAGCAGCTTAGAGGGGCGGGTTTACACCGGGGAGCTGTTTTTT.

The CDR3 loop is CASSPSRGAYGYTF. Written as DNA, the CDR3 is TGTGCCAGTAGTCCCAGTAGAGGGGCCTATGGCTACACCTTC. V is TRBV19 and J is TRBJ1-2, with D possibly TRBD1 on 5 matching bases. Looked up from germline, CDR1 is LNHDA and CDR2 is SQIVND (reference sequence). V gave up 5 bases and J gave up 4 bases, with 14 bases separating them. This CDR3 is 14 amino acids long.

This chain connects TRBV28 to TRBJ1-5; no clear D. Germline V gene lookup returns CDR1 MDHEN and CDR2 SYDVKM. This CDR3 comprises 13 residues. The V and J ends lost 11 bases and 5 bases respectively, with 16 bases between them. CDR3: CAEAVGMDQPQHF. CDR3 nucleotide sequence: TGTGCCGAGGCAGTAGGGATGGATCAGCCCCAGCATTTT. Using reference TRBV28 and TRBJ1-5 for the parts outside the CDR3, the full variable domain is DVKVTQSSRYLVKRTGEKVFLECVQDMDHENMFWYRQDPGLGLRLIYFSYDVKMKEKGDIPEGYSVSREKKERFSLILESASTNQTSMYLCAEAVGMDQPQHFGDGTRLSIL.

As concerns this clone: A junction boundary mismatches the germline segment, possibly from a read error. The chain is built from TRBV4-2 and TRBJ2-7, with TRBD2 identical over 14 bases. CDR1 and CDR2 from the germline V gene are LGHNA and YNFKEQ. This CDR3 region has 14 residues. CDR3 in DNA: TGTGCCAGCAGCCAACGGACTAGCGGGGGGTCCTTGGACTTC. Its protein is CASSQRTSGGSLDF.

This chain uses TRBV7-6 with TRBJ2-7; TRBD1 matches 10 bases. The germline V gene has CDR1 SGHVS and CDR2 FNYEAQ. The CDR3 contains 15 residues. The V gene end was trimmed by 5 bases and the J gene end by 3 bases; junction bases not matched to a gene: 7. CDR3 region: CASSPGTGANYEQYF. DNA of the CDR3: TGTGCCAGCAGCCCAGGGACAGGGGCAAACTACGAGCAGTACTTC.

The chain joins TRBV6-6 to TRBJ1-4; a weak D match, TRBD1 (6 bases). This CDR3 has 13 amino acids. CDR1 MNHNY and CDR2 SVGAGI come from the germline V gene (reference sequence). Between the trimmed V and J ends, which lost 5 bases and 8 bases, there was a span of 12 bases. The chain's CDR3 is CASSRRQGEKLFF. DNA for the CDR3: TGTGCCAGCAGTCGACGGCAGGGGGAAAAACTGTTTTTT.

The chain links TRBV13 to TRBJ1-3; no firm D call. From germline, CDR1 is PRHDT and CDR2 FYEKMQ (reference sequence). The CDR3 contains 13 residues. The V gene lost 8 bases and the J gene lost 0 bases, with 8 bases spanning the gap. CDR3 in amino acids: CASGSHSGNTIYF. The CDR3 DNA sequence: TGTGCCAGCGGCTCCCACTCTGGAAACACCATATATTTT. Full variable domain (outside the CDR3, taken from reference TRBV13 and TRBJ1-3): AAGVIQSPRHLIKEKRETATLKCYPIPRHDTVYWYQQGPGQDPQFLISFYEKMQSDKGSIPDRFSAQQFSDYHSELNMSSLELGDSALYFCASGSHSGNTIYFGEGSWLTVV.

The CDR3 is CASSYQGLDDGYTF. The CDR3 region has the DNA TGTGCCAGCAGTTACCAGGGTCTCGACGATGGCTACACCTTC. This chain joins TRBV6-2 or TRBV6-3 and TRBJ1-2, with a possible D match to TRBD1 (5 bases). Germline lookup yields CDR1 MNHEY and CDR2 SVGEGT. The V end lost 2 bases, the J end lost 6 bases, and 13 bases lay between the germline ends. This CDR3 is built from 14 residues.

The chain combines TRBV19 with TRBJ1-6; D gene unclear. The V and J ends lost 5 bases and 1 base respectively, with 9 bases between them. CDR1 is LNHDA and CDR2 is SQIVND in the germline V gene (reference sequence). The CDR3 runs 15 residues. CDR3 in DNA: TGTGCCAGTAGTCAGGAGTTATCCTATAATTCACCCCTCCACTTT. Its protein is CASSQELSYNSPLHF.

The J gene is TRBJ2-1, the V gene TRBV5-4, with D tentatively TRBD1 (6 bases). V lost 0 bases, J lost 6 bases, and 16 bases lay in between. The CDR3 is 16 amino acids. The germline V gene has CDR1 SGHNT and CDR2 YYREEE (reference sequence). CDR3 nucleotides: TGTGCCAGCAGCTTGGTAGGGGGAGCGCTTGGCAATGAGCAGTTCTTC. Protein product: CASSLVGGALGNEQFF.

The J gene is TRBJ1-3, the V gene TRBV6-5; D gene uncertain. Germline CDR1 MNHEY, CDR2 SVGAGI. The CDR3 consists of 13 residues. V shed 6 bases and J shed 4 bases, with 10 bases lying between them. CDR3 nucleotides: TGTGCCAGCAGAGATTGGGGAGGAAACACCATATATTTT. It specifies CASRDWGGNTIYF.

This rearrangement joins TRBV30 to TRBJ2-7; 11 bases fit TRBD2. CDR1 GTSNPN and CDR2 SVGIG come from the germline V gene (reference sequence). Unmatched junction bases numbered 18, after V lost 4 bases and J lost 7 bases. The CDR3 runs to 17 residues. For the CDR3, the DNA is TGTGCCTGGAATCCCACTCTAGCGGGAGGTATCCTACGAGAGCAGTACTTC. The encoded protein is CAWNPTLAGGILREQYF.

This clone was observed once. This chain links TRBV7-3 with TRBJ2-7, with D hard to call. Germline assignment: CDR1 SGHTA and CDR2 FQGTGA. The CDR3 spans 15 residues. V dropped 1 base and J dropped 2 bases, with 12 bases sitting between them. CDR3 DNA: TGTGCCAGCAGCTTAAACTCCGGTGGCCCCTACGAGCAGTACTTC. Amino acids: CASSLNSGGPYEQYF.

The gene calls are TRBV24-1 and TRBJ2-1, with 8 nucleotides matching TRBD2. CDR3 size: 15 residues. J gave up 7 bases and V 5 bases, and 9 bases lay outside the gene matches. CDR1 is KGHDR and CDR2 is SFDVKD in the germline V gene. The CDR3 here is CATSGIGGAGNEQFF. The CDR3 DNA follows: TGTGCCACCAGTGGGATCGGGGGGGCCGGAAATGAGCAGTTCTTC.

The genes are TRBV4-1 and TRBJ2-3; tentatively, D is TRBD2 (6 bases). Germline loops: CDR1 MGHRA, CDR2 YSYEKL. Trimming stripped 4 bases from V and 6 bases from J, with 11 bases between. The CDR3 length is 13 residues. CDR3 region: CASSPFGGDTQYF. Written as DNA, the CDR3 is TGCGCCAGCAGCCCATTTGGGGGGGATACGCAGTATTTT.

The rearrangement links TRBV21-1 to TRBJ1-5; the table's D call, TRBD1, was not checked against the DNA. TRBV21-1 is listed as a pseudogene. This CDR3 is 19 amino acids long. The DNA of the CDR3 is TGTGCCAGCAGCAAAGATACGGAGAACCCGGGACAGAATAATCAGCCCCAGCATTTT. Residues: CASSKDTENPGQNNQPQHF.

CDR3 sequence: CASRTGGSYNEQFF. The CDR3 DNA reads TGTGCCAGTAGGACAGGGGGCTCCTACAATGAGCAGTTCTTC. This chain uses TRBV19 with TRBJ2-1; 9 nucleotides agree with TRBD1. With V trimmed by 6 bases and J by 0 bases, 0 bases remained unmatched. Germline values: CDR1 LNHDA, CDR2 SQIVND (reference sequence). The CDR3 has 14 residues.